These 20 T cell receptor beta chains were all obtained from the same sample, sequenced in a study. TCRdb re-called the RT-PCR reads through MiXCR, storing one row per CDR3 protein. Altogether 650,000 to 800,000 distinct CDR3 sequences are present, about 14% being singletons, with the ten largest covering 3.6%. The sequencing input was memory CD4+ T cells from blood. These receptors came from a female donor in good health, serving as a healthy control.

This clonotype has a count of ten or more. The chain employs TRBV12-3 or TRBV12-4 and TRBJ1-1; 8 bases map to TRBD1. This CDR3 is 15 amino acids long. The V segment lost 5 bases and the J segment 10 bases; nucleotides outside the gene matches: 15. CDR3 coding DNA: TGTGCCAGCAGTACCGGACAGGGTCTCGGGGTTGGAGCTTTCTTT. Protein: CASSTGQGLGVGAFF.

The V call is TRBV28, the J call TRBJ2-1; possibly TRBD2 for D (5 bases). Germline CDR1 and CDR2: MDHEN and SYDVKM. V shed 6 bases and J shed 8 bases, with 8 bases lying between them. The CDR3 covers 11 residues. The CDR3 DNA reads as TGTGCCAGCAGAGGACTTTATGAGCAGTTCTTC. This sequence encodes CASRGLYEQFF.

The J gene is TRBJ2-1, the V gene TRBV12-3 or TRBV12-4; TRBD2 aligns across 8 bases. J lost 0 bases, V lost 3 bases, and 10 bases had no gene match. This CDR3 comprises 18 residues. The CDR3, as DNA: TGTGCCAGCAGTTTGCCCAGCGGGGGCCTCAGCTCCTACAATGAGCAGTTCTTC. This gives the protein CASSLPSGGLSSYNEQFF.

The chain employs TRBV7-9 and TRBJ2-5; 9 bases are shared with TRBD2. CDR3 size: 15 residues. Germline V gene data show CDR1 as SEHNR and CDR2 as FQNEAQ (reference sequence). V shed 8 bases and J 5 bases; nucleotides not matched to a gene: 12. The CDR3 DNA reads TGTGCCAGCTGCATTCCGCGGGAGGGCCTGGAGACCCAGTACTTC. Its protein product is CASCIPREGLETQYF.

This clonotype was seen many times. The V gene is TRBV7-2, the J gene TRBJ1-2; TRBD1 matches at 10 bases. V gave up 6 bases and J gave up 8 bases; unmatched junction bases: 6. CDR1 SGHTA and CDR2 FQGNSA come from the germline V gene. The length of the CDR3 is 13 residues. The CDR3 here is CASRWTGGLGYTF. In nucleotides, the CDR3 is TGTGCCAGCAGATGGACAGGGGGGCTAGGCTACACCTTC.

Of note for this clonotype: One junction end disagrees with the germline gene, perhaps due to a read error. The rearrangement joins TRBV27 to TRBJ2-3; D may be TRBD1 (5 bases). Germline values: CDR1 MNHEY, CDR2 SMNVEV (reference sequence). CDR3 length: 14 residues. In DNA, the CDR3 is TGTGCCAGCAGTTTTATGACAGCAGGCACAGATACGCATTTT. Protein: CASSFMTAGTDTHF.

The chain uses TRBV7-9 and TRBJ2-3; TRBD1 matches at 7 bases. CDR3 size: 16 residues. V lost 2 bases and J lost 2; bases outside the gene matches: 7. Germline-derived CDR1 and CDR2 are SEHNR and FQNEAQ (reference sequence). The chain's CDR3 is CASSLNRQGYTDTQYF. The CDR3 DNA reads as TGTGCCAGCAGCTTAAACCGACAGGGTTACACAGATACGCAGTATTTT. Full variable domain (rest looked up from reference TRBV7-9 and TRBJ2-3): DTGVSQNPRHKITKRGQNVTFRCDPISEHNRLYWYRQTLGQGPEFLTYFQNEAQLEKSRLLSDRFSAERPKGSFSTLEIQRTEQGDSAMYLCASSLNRQGYTDTQYFGPGTRLTVL.

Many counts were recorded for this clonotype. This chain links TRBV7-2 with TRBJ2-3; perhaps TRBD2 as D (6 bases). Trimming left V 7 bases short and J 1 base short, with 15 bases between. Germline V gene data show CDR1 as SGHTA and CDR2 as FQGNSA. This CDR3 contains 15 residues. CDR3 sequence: CASTSGGVGTDTQYF. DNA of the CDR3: TGTGCCAGCACCTCAGGAGGGGTGGGCACAGATACGCAGTATTTT. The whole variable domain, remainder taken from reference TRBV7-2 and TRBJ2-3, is GAGVSQSPSNKVTEKGKDVELRCDPISGHTALYWYRQSLGQGLEFLIYFQGNSAPDKSGLPSDRFSAERTGGSVSTLTIQRTQQEDSAVYLCASTSGGVGTDTQYFGPGTRLTVL.

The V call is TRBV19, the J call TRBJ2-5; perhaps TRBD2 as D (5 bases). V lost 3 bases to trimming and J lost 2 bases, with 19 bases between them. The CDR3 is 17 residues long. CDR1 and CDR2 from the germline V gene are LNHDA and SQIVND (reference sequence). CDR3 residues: CASSIGLGPPGQETQYF. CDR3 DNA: TGTGCCAGTAGTATCGGACTGGGCCCCCCGGGGCAAGAGACCCAGTACTTC.

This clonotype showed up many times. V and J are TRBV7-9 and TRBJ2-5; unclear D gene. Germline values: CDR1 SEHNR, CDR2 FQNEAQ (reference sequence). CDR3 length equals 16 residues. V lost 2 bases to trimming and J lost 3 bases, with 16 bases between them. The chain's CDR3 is CASSLRAIERKETQYF. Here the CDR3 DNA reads TGTGCCAGCAGCTTAAGGGCGATCGAACGGAAAGAGACCCAGTACTTC.

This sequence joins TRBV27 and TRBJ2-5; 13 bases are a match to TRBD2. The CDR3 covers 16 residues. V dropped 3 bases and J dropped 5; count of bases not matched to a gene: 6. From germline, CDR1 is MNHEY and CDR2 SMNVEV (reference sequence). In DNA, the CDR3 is TGTGCCAGCAGTTTTACTAGCGGGAGGGCCGGGGAGACCCAGTACTTC. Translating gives CASSFTSGRAGETQYF.

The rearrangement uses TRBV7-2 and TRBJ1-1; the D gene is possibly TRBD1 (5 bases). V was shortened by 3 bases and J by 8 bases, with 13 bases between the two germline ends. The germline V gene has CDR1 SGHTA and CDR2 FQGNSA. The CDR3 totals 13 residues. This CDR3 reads CASSFSRAGEAFF. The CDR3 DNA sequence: TGTGCCAGCAGCTTCTCCAGGGCGGGCGAAGCTTTCTTT.

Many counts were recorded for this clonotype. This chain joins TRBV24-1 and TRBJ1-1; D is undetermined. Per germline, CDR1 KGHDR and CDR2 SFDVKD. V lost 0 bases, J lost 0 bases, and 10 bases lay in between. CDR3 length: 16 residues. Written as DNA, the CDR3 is TGTGCCACCAGTGATTTGGGACGGCCGATGAACACTGAAGCTTTCTTT. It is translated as CATSDLGRPMNTEAFF.

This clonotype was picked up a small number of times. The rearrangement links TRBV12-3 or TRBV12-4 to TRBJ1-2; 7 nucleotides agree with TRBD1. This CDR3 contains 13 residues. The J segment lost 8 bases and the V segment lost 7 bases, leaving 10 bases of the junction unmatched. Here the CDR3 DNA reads TGTGCCAGCACCTGGGGACAGACCAGCGGCTACACCTTC. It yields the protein CASTWGQTSGYTF.

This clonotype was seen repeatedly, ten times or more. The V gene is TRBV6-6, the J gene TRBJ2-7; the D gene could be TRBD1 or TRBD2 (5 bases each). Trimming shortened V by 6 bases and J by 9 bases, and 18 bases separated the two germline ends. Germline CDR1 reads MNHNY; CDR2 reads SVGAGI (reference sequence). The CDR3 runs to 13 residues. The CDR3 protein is CASSRGEGVGQYF. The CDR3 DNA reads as TGTGCCAGCAGCCGGGGAGAAGGGGTGGGGCAGTACTTC.

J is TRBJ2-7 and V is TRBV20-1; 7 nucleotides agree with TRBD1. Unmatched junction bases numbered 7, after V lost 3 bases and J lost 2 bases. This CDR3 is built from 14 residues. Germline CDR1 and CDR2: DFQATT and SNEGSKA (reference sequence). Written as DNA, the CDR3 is TGCAGTGCTAGTTCGACAGGGAGCACCTACGAGCAGTACTTC. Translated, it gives CSASSTGSTYEQYF.

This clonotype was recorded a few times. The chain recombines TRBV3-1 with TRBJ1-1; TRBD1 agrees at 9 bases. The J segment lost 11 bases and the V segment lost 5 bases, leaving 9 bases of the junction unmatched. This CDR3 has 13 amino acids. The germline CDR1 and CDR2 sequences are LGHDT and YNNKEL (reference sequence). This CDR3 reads CASSEGTGKLAFF. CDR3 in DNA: TGTGCCAGCAGCGAAGGGACAGGGAAGTTGGCTTTCTTT.

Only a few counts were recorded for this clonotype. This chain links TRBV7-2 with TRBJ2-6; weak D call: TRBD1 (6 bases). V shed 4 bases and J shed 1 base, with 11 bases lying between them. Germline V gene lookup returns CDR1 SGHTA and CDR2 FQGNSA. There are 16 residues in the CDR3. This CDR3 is CASSSDSLSGANVLTF. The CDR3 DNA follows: TGTGCCAGCAGCTCGGACAGTCTTTCTGGGGCCAACGTCCTGACTTTC. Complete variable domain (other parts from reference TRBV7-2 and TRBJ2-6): GAGVSQSPSNKVTEKGKDVELRCDPISGHTALYWYRQSLGQGLEFLIYFQGNSAPDKSGLPSDRFSAERTGGSVSTLTIQRTQQEDSAVYLCASSSDSLSGANVLTFGAGSRLTVL.

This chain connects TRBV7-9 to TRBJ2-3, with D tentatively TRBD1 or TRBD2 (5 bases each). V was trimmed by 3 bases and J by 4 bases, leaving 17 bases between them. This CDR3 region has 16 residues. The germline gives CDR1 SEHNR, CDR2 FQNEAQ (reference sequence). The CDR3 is CASSLGVVPVADTQYF. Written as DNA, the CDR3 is TGTGCCAGCAGCTTGGGGGTGGTCCCAGTGGCAGATACGCAGTATTTT.

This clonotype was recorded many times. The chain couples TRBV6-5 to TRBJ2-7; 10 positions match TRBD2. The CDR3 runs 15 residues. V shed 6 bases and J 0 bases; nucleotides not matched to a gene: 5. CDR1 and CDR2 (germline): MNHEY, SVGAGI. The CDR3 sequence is CASRYSSGSSYEQYF. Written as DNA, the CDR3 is TGTGCCAGCAGGTATTCTAGCGGGAGCTCCTACGAGCAGTACTTC.